The rows below give T cell receptor beta chains drawn from one sample of a study of control samples from healthy donors and cancer patients. Here immunoSEQ multiplex PCR was the method, and the copy in TCRdb shows in-frame clones only, minus some. The table shows under 100,000 clones, with over 85% occurring only once. The sequencing sample was made of blood. The origin of the receptors is a woman in her 30s in good health. CDR3s include the opening cysteine and the closing phenylalanine or tryptophan. D genes are given only for firm matches. Rows may omit the clone size; those that give it use once, few, many or a size class.

v_gene	j_gene	abundance	d_gene	CDR3aa	CDR3nt
TRBV29-1	TRBJ2-2	few	TRBD2	CSVSTSNTGELFF	TGCAGCGTTTCGACTAGCAACACCGGGGAGCTGTTTTTT
TRBV20-1	TRBJ1-1	few	-	CSASSPGGYTEAFF	TGCAGTGCTAGTAGCCCCGGGGGGTACACTGAAGCTTTCTTT
TRBV5-1	TRBJ1-2	-	-	CASSSGGADYGYTF	TGCGCCAGCAGCTCGGGGGGCGCTGACTATGGCTACACCTTC
TRBV21-1	TRBJ1-1	-	-	CASSNALVVTGENTEAFF	TGTGCCAGCAGCAATGCGTTGGTGGTTACAGGGGAGAACACTGAAGCTTTCTTT
TRBV9	TRBJ1-1	-	-	CASSVVGVGPNTEAFF	TGTGCCAGCAGCGTAGTAGGGGTTGGGCCCAACACTGAAGCTTTCTTT
TRBV3-1/TRBV3-2	TRBJ1-5	-	TRBD1	CASSQNPTGGTSNQPQHF	TGTGCCAGCAGCCAAAATCCGACAGGGGGAACTAGCAATCAGCCCCAGCATTTT
TRBV5-1	TRBJ2-3	-	-	CASSYGNGATDTQYF	TGCGCCAGCAGTTATGGGAACGGGGCCACAGATACGCAGTATTTT
TRBV2	TRBJ1-5	-	-	CATGGAIRQPQHF	TGTGCCACTGGCGGCGCCATCAGACAGCCCCAGCATTTT
TRBV3-1/TRBV3-2	TRBJ1-5	-	TRBD1	CASSQGGGGQPQHF	TGTGCCAGCAGCCAGGGAGGGGGCGGTCAGCCCCAGCATTTT
TRBV6-1	TRBJ2-3	-	-	CASSELGRFTDTQYF	TGTGCCAGCAGTGAACTTGGTAGATTCACAGATACGCAGTATTTT
TRBV5-1	TRBJ2-1	-	TRBD1	CASSSKTLRDRTYNEQFF	TGCGCCAGCAGCTCGAAAACACTCCGGGACAGGACCTACAATGAGCAGTTCTTC
TRBV10-1	TRBJ1-2	-	-	CASSDQRTAGYTF	TGCGCCAGCAGTGACCAAAGGACAGCTGGCTACACCTTC
TRBV11-2	TRBJ1-2	medium-sized	-	CASSFGGGSHYGYTF	TGTGCCAGCAGCTTTGGTGGGGGAAGTCACTATGGCTACACCTTC
TRBV11-3	TRBJ2-2	few	TRBD2	CASSLRAGGNTGELFF	TGTGCCAGCAGCCTAAGAGCGGGAGGGAACACCGGGGAGCTGTTTTTT
TRBV11-2	TRBJ1-2	-	-	CASSFRAGDGYTF	TGTGCCAGCAGCTTCCGAGCAGGGGATGGCTACACCTTC
TRBV6-6	TRBJ2-2	-	TRBD2	CASSRRTSGGITGELFF	TGTGCCAGCAGTCGCCGGACTAGCGGGGGGATCACCGGGGAGCTGTTTTTT
TRBV11-2	TRBJ2-3	-	TRBD1	CASSRDRGRPDTQYF	TGTGCCAGCAGCCGGGACAGGGGGCGGCCAGATACGCAGTATTTT
TRBV7-2	TRBJ2-3	once	TRBD2	CASSLMAGGPLDTQYF	TGTGCCAGCAGCTTAATGGCGGGGGGGCCGCTGGATACGCAGTATTTT
TRBV3-1/TRBV3-2	TRBJ1-1	-	TRBD1	CASSPRDRGYTEAFF	TGTGCCAGCAGCCCTCGGGACAGGGGGTACACTGAAGCTTTCTTT
TRBV30	TRBJ1-4	few	TRBD1	CAWSVLGTGDEKLFF	TGTGCCTGGAGTGTACTCGGGACAGGGGACGAAAAACTGTTTTTT
TRBV3-1/TRBV3-2	TRBJ1-5	-	TRBD1	CASSPDRVQPQHF	TGTGCCAGCAGCCCAGACAGGGTTCAGCCCCAGCATTTT
TRBV28	TRBJ1-5	-	-	CASRTAPGQPQHF	TGTGCCAGCAGAACGGCACCGGGGCAGCCCCAGCATTTT
TRBV27	TRBJ1-1	-	-	CATAYTEAFF	TGTGCCACAGCTTACACTGAAGCTTTCTTT
TRBV19	TRBJ1-5	-	-	CASSTRVYSNQPQHF	TGTGCCAGTAGTACGAGGGTCTATAGCAATCAGCCCCAGCATTTT
TRBV5-8	TRBJ1-5	-	-	CASSWGRVSNQPQHF	TGTGCCAGCAGCTGGGGAAGAGTGAGCAATCAGCCCCAGCATTTT
TRBV6-1	TRBJ1-5	-	-	CASSEAGGAIGQPQHF	TGTGCCAGCAGTGAAGCTGGAGGGGCTATTGGTCAGCCCCAGCATTTT
TRBV5-1	TRBJ2-3	-	TRBD2	CASSGGTSGATDTQYF	TGCGCCAGCAGCGGAGGGACTAGCGGGGCCACAGATACGCAGTATTTT
TRBV25-1	TRBJ1-1	-	-	CASSEYEGHMDEAFF	TGTGCCAGCAGTGAGTATGAGGGACACATGGATGAAGCTTTCTTT
TRBV12-5	TRBJ1-5	-	-	CASGPTPSERNQPQHF	TGTGCTAGTGGTCCCACCCCGAGTGAGCGTAATCAGCCCCAGCATTTT
TRBV20-1	TRBJ1-1	-	-	CSAPLNTEAFF	TGCAGTGCTCCATTGAACACTGAAGCTTTCTTT
TRBV6-5	TRBJ1-2	-	-	CASRGTLNYGYTF	TGTGCCAGCAGAGGCACCTTGAACTATGGCTACACCTTC
TRBV5-1	TRBJ2-3	-	TRBD2	CASSPGLAGVSSTDTQYF	TGCGCCAGCAGCCCGGGACTAGCGGGGGTTTCTAGCACAGATACGCAGTATTTT
TRBV6-6	TRBJ1-4	-	-	CASSYSYGGDVEKLFF	TGTGCCAGCAGTTACTCGTACGGGGGGGATGTTGAAAAACTGTTTTTT
TRBV6-1	TRBJ2-2	once	-	CASSEEMANTGELFF	TGTGCCAGCAGTGAAGAAATGGCGAACACCGGGGAGCTGTTTTTT
TRBV7-9	TRBJ2-3	-	-	CASSLSMTTDTQYF	TGTGCCAGCAGTCTTTCGATGACCACAGATACGCAGTATTTT
TRBV7-2	TRBJ1-2	-	-	CASSSITGNGYTF	TGTGCCAGCAGCTCAATTACAGGGAATGGCTACACCTTC
TRBV7-3	TRBJ2-7	-	-	CASSLARAHEQYF	TGTGCCAGCAGCTTGGCCAGGGCCCACGAGCAGTACTTC
TRBV6-5	TRBJ2-1	-	TRBD1	CASSTGVGNEQFF	TGTGCCAGCAGTACAGGGGTAGGCAATGAGCAGTTCTTC
TRBV9	TRBJ1-3	-	-	CASSVDTDSGNTIYF	TGTGCCAGCAGCGTAGATACAGATAGTGGAAACACCATATATTTT
TRBV11-2	TRBJ1-1	-	-	CASSVGLLNTEAFF	TGTGCCAGCAGCGTTGGACTGCTGAACACTGAAGCTTTCTTT
TRBV6-5	TRBJ2-7	-	-	CASSQTTPTYEQYF	TGTGCCAGCAGTCAAACGACTCCGACCTACGAGCAGTACTTC
TRBV9	TRBJ2-7	-	-	CASSVAPSSYEQYF	TGTGCCAGCAGCGTAGCCCCGAGCTCCTACGAGCAGTACTTC
TRBV28	TRBJ2-3	-	-	CASSFADTQYF	TGTGCCAGCAGTTTCGCAGATACGCAGTATTTT
TRBV25-1	TRBJ1-3	-	-	CASSESAGELVGNTIYF	TGTGCCAGCAGTGAATCAGCAGGGGAGTTGGTGGGAAACACCATATATTTT
TRBV9	TRBJ1-1	-	-	CASSEDPGAYTEAFF	TGTGCCAGCAGCGAAGATCCTGGGGCGTACACTGAAGCTTTCTTT
TRBV5-5	TRBJ1-1	-	TRBD1	CASSKQTGPLEAFF	TGTGCCAGCAGCAAACAGACAGGGCCATTAGAAGCTTTCTTT
TRBV7-8	TRBJ1-1	few	-	CASSPRSGSEAFF	TGTGCCAGCAGCCCCCGATCAGGATCTGAAGCTTTCTTT
TRBV29-1	TRBJ1-2	-	-	CSVNRREGSGYTF	TGCAGCGTTAATCGCAGGGAGGGAAGTGGCTACACCTTC
TRBV19	TRBJ1-6	-	-	CASSNPGQKPLHF	TGTGCCAGTTCGAACCCGGGCCAAAAACCCCTCCACTTT
TRBV10-2	TRBJ1-5	-	TRBD1	CASSDFGQGGQPQHF	TGCGCCAGCAGTGATTTCGGACAGGGGGGTCAACCCCAGCATTTT
TRBV2	TRBJ2-7	-	-	CASIQDQYEQYF	TGTGCCAGCATCCAAGACCAGTACGAGCAGTACTTC
TRBV27	TRBJ2-5	-	-	CASSLYGAGETQYF	TGTGCCAGCAGTTTATATGGGGCCGGAGAGACCCAGTACTTC
TRBV18	TRBJ1-2	-	-	CASSPPPAGVYGYTF	TGTGCCAGCTCACCACCTCCGGCAGGGGTCTATGGCTACACCTTC
TRBV19	TRBJ1-5	-	TRBD1	CASSSGGDQPQHF	TGTGCCAGTAGTTCAGGGGGCGATCAGCCCCAGCATTTT
TRBV27	TRBJ1-1	-	TRBD1	CASSHRTGNTEAFF	TGTGCCAGCAGTCATCGGACAGGGAACACTGAAGCTTTCTTT
TRBV5-1	TRBJ2-2	-	TRBD1	CASSHGQGKVGELFF	TGCGCCAGCAGCCACGGACAGGGGAAGGTCGGGGAGCTGTTTTTT
TRBV7-3	TRBJ2-1	-	TRBD1	CASSTGQGYNEQFF	TGTGCCAGCAGCACGGGACAGGGTTACAATGAGCAGTTCTTC
TRBV5-6	TRBJ2-3	-	-	CASSFSGRWSTDTQYF	TGTGCCAGCAGCTTCTCGGGACGGTGGTCCACAGATACGCAGTATTTT
TRBV7-3	TRBJ2-3	-	TRBD2	CASSLRGTSGSGRTDTQYF	TGTGCCAGCAGCCTACGCGGGACTAGCGGGAGCGGGAGGACAGATACGCAGTATTTT